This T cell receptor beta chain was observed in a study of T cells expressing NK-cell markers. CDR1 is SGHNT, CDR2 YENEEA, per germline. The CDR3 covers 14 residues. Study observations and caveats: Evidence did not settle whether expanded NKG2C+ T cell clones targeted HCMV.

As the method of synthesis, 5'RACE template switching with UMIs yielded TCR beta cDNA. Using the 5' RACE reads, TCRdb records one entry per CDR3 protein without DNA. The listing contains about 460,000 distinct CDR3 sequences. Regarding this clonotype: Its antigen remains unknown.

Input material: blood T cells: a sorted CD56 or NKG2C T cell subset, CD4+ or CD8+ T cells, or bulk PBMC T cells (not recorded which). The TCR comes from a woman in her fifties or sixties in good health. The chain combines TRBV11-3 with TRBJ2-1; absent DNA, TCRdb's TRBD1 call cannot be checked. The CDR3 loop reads CASSRVSGPNEQFF. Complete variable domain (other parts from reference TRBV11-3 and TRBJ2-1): EAGVVQSPRYKIIEKKQPVAFWCNPISGHNTLYWYLQNLGQGPELLIRYENEEAVDDSQLPKDRFSAERLKGVDSTLKIQPAELGDSAVYLCASSRVSGPNEQFFGPGTRLTVL.